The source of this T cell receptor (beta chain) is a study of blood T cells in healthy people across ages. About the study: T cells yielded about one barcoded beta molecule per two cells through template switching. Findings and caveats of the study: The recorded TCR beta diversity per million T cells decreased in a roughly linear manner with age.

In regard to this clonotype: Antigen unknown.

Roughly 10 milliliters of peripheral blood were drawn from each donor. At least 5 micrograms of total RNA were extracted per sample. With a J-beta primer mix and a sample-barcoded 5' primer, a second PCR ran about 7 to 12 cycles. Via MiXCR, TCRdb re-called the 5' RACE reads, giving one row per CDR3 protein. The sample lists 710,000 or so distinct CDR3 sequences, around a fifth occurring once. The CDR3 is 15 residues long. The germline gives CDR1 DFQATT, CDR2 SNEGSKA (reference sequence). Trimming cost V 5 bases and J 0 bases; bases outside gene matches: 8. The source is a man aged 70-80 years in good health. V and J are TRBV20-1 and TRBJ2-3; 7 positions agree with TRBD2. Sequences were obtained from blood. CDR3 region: CSACPPGRSTDTQYF. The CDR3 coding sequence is TGCAGTGCTTGTCCCCCCGGGAGGAGCACAGATACGCAGTATTTT.